Given below is one T cell receptor beta chain in context. CDR1 is LNHDA and CDR2 is SQIVND in the germline V gene (reference sequence). The CDR3 is 16 residues long. The V gene lost 4 bases and the J gene lost 7 bases, with 20 bases spanning the gap. TCRdb keeps only in-frame clones here, not all; method: immunoSEQ multiplex PCR. The repertoire holds tens of thousands of clones, with 77% as singletons. These data come from a study of blood T cell repertoires in COVID-19. The sequencing sample was made of peripheral blood. This TCR came from a human donor with active or convalescent COVID-19. The donor label of this sample is uncertain. The V and J genes are TRBV19 and TRBJ1-5; D perhaps matches TRBD1 (6 bases). CDR3 loop: CASSTRDGGLKQPQHF. The CDR3 DNA reads as TGTGCCAGTAGTACCCGTGACGGGGGGCTTAAGCAGCCCCAGCATTTT.